Listed below are T cell receptor beta chains from one sample, sequenced in a study of cytomegalovirus exposure and HLA in healthy donors. The table came from immunoSEQ multiplex PCR; TCRdb's copy has only in-frame clones and leaves some out. Among 120,000 or so clones, 60% to 85% were seen once, and the ten largest hold about 2.5%. Sample: PBMCs. The source is a woman aged 40 to 50 in good health and CMV-seropositive. Each CDR3 is given with its conserved first and last residue. D genes are given only for firm matches. The size field is filled for only some rows; it gives once, few, many or a size class.

>TRBV7-6|TRBD1|TRBJ1-5|15|-
TGTGCCAGCAGTCGAGACAGGGGTATAGGTCAGCCCCAGCATTTT
CASSRDRGIGQPQHF
>TRBV7-2|-|TRBJ2-7|16|-
TGTGCCAGCAGCTTGGGTGAGGGAGGCGCGGCCTATGGGCAGTACTTC
CASSLGEGGAAYGQYF
>TRBV5-4|TRBD2|TRBJ2-3|16|few
TGTGCCAGCAGCTTACCCGGGACTAGGAGGACAGATACGCAGTATTTT
CASSLPGTRRTDTQYF
>TRBV7-2|TRBD1|TRBJ2-5|14|-
TGTGCCAGCAGCTATCAGGGGGCGAGGGAGACCCAGTACTTC
CASSYQGARETQYF
>TRBV19|-|TRBJ1-5|14|-
TGTGCCAGTAGTAGCTACAGGGTCTGGCAGCCCCAGCATTTT
CASSSYRVWQPQHF
>TRBV6-1|-|TRBJ2-4|16|-
TGTGCCAGCAGTGAGGGCAGGGCAAGGGGTTTGAACATTCAGTACTTC
CASSEGRARGLNIQYF
>TRBV7-2|-|TRBJ1-1|14|-
TGTGCCAGCAGCTTGTGGGGGGGGAACACTGAAGCTTTCTTT
CASSLWGGNTEAFF
>TRBV6-6|-|TRBJ2-7|11|-
TGTGCCAGCAGTTTACAGGTGGAGCAGTACTTC
CASSLQVEQYF
>TRBV30|TRBD1|TRBJ1-3|15|-
TGTGCCTGGAGTCCACAGGGGACGGCTGGAAACACCATATATTTT
CAWSPQGTAGNTIYF
>TRBV4-3|TRBD1|TRBJ1-1|18|-
TGCGCCAGCAGCCAAGTCCGAGGACAGGGCGGAATGAACACTGAAGCTTTCTTT
CASSQVRGQGGMNTEAFF
>TRBV6-6|-|TRBJ1-2|15|-
TGTGCCAGCCATAACATCCGTGCCCCACAGGATGGCTACACCTTC
CASHNIRAPQDGYTF
>TRBV7-9|TRBD1|TRBJ1-3|16|-
TGTGCCAGCAGCCCGACAGGGCGGTTGGGAGGAAACACCATATATTTT
CASSPTGRLGGNTIYF
>TRBV11-2|-|TRBJ1-3|15|-
TGTGCCAGCGGCCTTGGGGCATTGAGGGGAAACACCATATATTTT
CASGLGALRGNTIYF
>TRBV2|-|TRBJ2-5|18|-
TGTGCCAGCAGTGTAGTATGGCCTAGCCCGGGTGGAGCAGAGACCCAGTACTTC
CASSVVWPSPGGAETQYF
>TRBV5-1|-|TRBJ1-5|15|-
TGCGCCAGCAGCTTGCGGGGTGATAGCAATCAGCCCCAGCATTTT
CASSLRGDSNQPQHF
>TRBV2|-|TRBJ1-1|13|-
TGTGCCAGCAATCCACAGGGGAACACTGAAGCTTTCTTT
CASNPQGNTEAFF